A selection of T cell receptor beta chains follows, all from one sample in a study of T cell responses to AZD1222 COVID-19 vaccine. TCRdb keeps only in-frame clones here, not all; method: immunoSEQ multiplex PCR. The data hold over 100,000 clones, with roughly 93% observed a single time. The specimen was peripheral blood, collected on day 0 of AZD1222 vaccination. Receptors were obtained from an adult in good health. The CDR3 runs from the conserved cysteine through the conserved F or W. The order of the fields is J gene, D gene, V gene, clone size, CDR3 protein, CDR3 DNA. A D gene is named only where the DNA matches it firmly. Clone size is not always given. Where it is, it says once, few, many or a class for expanded clones.

>TRBJ1-2|-|TRBV28|-
CASNIPGDGYTF
TGTGCCAGCAACATACCCGGGGATGGCTACACCTTC
>TRBJ1-1|TRBD1|TRBV7-8|-
CASSRNLVQGQGDTEAFF
TGTGCCAGCAGCCGTAATTTGGTTCAGGGGCAGGGGGACACTGAAGCTTTCTTT
>TRBJ2-1|TRBD2|TRBV6-4|-
CASSDSSGLAGFPHEQFF
TGTGCCAGCAGTGACTCCTCCGGACTAGCGGGCTTTCCCCATGAGCAGTTCTTC
>TRBJ1-1|-|TRBV2|-
CASSETVEAFF
TGTGCCAGCAGTGAGACGGTTGAAGCTTTCTTT
>TRBJ1-2|-|TRBV18|-
CASSSQSNYGYTF
TGTGCCAGCTCATCACAGAGTAACTATGGCTACACCTTC
>TRBJ2-7|TRBD1|TRBV30|-
CAWINRGEQYF
TGTGCCTGGATTAACAGGGGCGAGCAGTACTTC
>TRBJ2-7|-|TRBV14|-
CASSQLPPGPREQYF
TGTGCCAGCAGCCAACTGCCGCCGGGTCCCCGTGAGCAGTACTTC
>TRBJ2-3|-|TRBV5-1|-
CASSLSESTDTQYF
TGCGCCAGCAGCTTGTCCGAGAGCACAGATACGCAGTATTTT
>TRBJ1-6|TRBD1|TRBV19|-
CASSTGGRVTPLHF
TGTGCCAGTAGTACAGGGGGAAGAGTAACACCCCTCCACTTT
>TRBJ1-1|-|TRBV30|-
CAWSTGRTEAFF
TGTGCCTGGAGTACCGGGAGGACTGAAGCTTTCTTT
>TRBJ1-4|-|TRBV9|-
CASSVGPGDGEKLFF
TGTGCCAGCAGCGTAGGTCCGGGAGATGGGGAAAAACTGTTTTTT
>TRBJ2-1|TRBD2|TRBV11-1|-
CASSSRISGRGVEQFF
TGTGCCAGCAGCTCCAGGATTAGCGGGAGAGGGGTTGAGCAGTTCTTC
>TRBJ2-1|-|TRBV13|-
CASSDPDDEYNEQFF
TGTGCCAGCAGTGACCCGGACGACGAGTACAATGAGCAGTTCTTC
>TRBJ1-3|-|TRBV3-1/TRBV3-2|-
CASSQDVVGINGNTIYF
TGTGCCAGCAGCCAAGATGTGGTAGGGATTAATGGAAACACCATATATTTT
>TRBJ1-2|-|TRBV3-1/TRBV3-2|-
CASSRSFYGYTF
TGTGCCAGCAGCCGGAGTTTCTATGGCTACACCTTC
>TRBJ2-5|-|TRBV11-2|-
CASSLDAVGETQYF
TGTGCCAGCAGCCTTGACGCGGTTGGAGAGACCCAGTACTTC
>TRBJ2-1|-|TRBV7-3|-
CASSLAAGSYNEQFF
TGTGCCAGCAGCTTAGCGGCGGGCTCCTACAATGAGCAGTTCTTC
>TRBJ2-1|-|TRBV4-1|-
CASSQEDFFSSYNEQFF
TGCGCCAGCAGCCAAGAGGATTTTTTCAGCTCCTACAATGAGCAGTTCTTC
>TRBJ1-1|-|TRBV2|once
CASSVTGTEAFF
TGTGCCAGCAGTGTGACGGGCACTGAAGCTTTCTTT
>TRBJ1-2|-|TRBV28|-
CASSPLPTGIYGYTF
TGTGCCAGCAGTCCACTTCCGACCGGTATTTATGGCTACACCTTC
>TRBJ2-5|-|TRBV4-2|-
CASSQEGSAQETQYF
TGTGCCAGCAGCCAAGAAGGTAGCGCCCAAGAGACCCAGTACTTC
>TRBJ1-5|TRBD1|TRBV6-5|-
CASRLFQGAPQHF
TGTGCCAGCAGGCTCTTTCAGGGGGCCCCCCAGCATTTT
>TRBJ2-3|-|TRBV9|once
CASSGSGNAVTDTQYF
TGTGCCAGCAGCGGATCGGGGAACGCGGTCACAGATACGCAGTATTTT
>TRBJ2-1|-|TRBV5-5|-
CASSLGPLVKPSSYNEQFF
TGTGCCAGCAGCTTGGGGCCACTAGTAAAACCCAGCTCCTACAATGAGCAGTTCTTC
>TRBJ1-3|TRBD1|TRBV5-1|-
CASSLDRGSGNTIYF
TGCGCCAGCAGCTTGGACAGGGGCTCCGGAAACACCATATATTTT
>TRBJ1-4|-|TRBV9|once
CASSVGAGVDEKLFF
TGTGCCAGCAGCGTAGGGGCAGGGGTTGATGAAAAACTGTTTTTT
>TRBJ2-6|-|TRBV4-3|many
CASSQSPQGGANVLTF
TGCGCCAGCAGCCAATCCCCGCAGGGTGGGGCCAACGTCCTGACTTTC
>TRBJ1-5|-|TRBV11-2|-
CASSLGRDQPQHF
TGTGCCAGCAGCTTAGGCAGGGATCAGCCCCAGCATTTT
>TRBJ1-1|-|TRBV2|-
CASSGREVGVTEAFF
TGTGCCAGCAGTGGCCGAGAGGTCGGGGTCACTGAAGCTTTCTTT
>TRBJ2-5|-|TRBV30|-
CAWSGGGVETQYF
TGTGCCTGGAGTGGAGGGGGGGTAGAGACCCAGTACTTC
>TRBJ1-2|-|TRBV5-1|-
CASSLGGTGNYGYTF
TGCGCCAGCAGCTTGGGGGGGACTGGCAACTATGGCTACACCTTC
>TRBJ2-5|-|TRBV29-1|-
CSVGGQETQYF
TGCAGCGTTGGGGGGCAAGAGACCCAGTACTTC
>TRBJ1-6|-|TRBV5-1|-
CASSLDRGRSSPLHF
TGCGCCAGCAGCTTGGATAGGGGTAGGAGCTCACCCCTCCACTTT
>TRBJ1-4|-|TRBV5-3|-
CARSLWFRANEKLFF
TGTGCCAGAAGCTTATGGTTCCGGGCTAATGAAAAACTGTTTTTT
>TRBJ1-1|-|TRBV7-9|-
CASSLGGSVEAFF
TGTGCCAGCAGCTTAGGAGGGTCCGTTGAAGCTTTCTTT
>TRBJ2-7|-|TRBV27|-
CASTGMRGYEQYF
TGTGCCAGCACCGGGATGAGAGGCTACGAGCAGTACTTC
>TRBJ2-3|TRBD2|TRBV2|-
CAHWVTSGSQDTQYF
TGTGCCCACTGGGTGACTAGCGGGAGTCAAGATACGCAGTATTTT
>TRBJ1-6|-|TRBV28|-
CASRVSGIRNSPLHF
TGTGCCAGCAGGGTGAGTGGGATCCGAAATTCACCCCTCCACTTT
>TRBJ2-1|-|TRBV4-1|-
CASSQDEGLFEASSYNEQFF
TGCGCCAGCAGCCAGGATGAGGGGTTGTTCGAAGCCAGCTCCTACAATGAGCAGTTCTTC
>TRBJ2-5|TRBD2|TRBV5-1|-
CASSPGGLVLETQYF
TGCGCCAGCAGCCCCGGAGGACTAGTCTTAGAGACCCAGTACTTC
>TRBJ2-5|-|TRBV7-6|-
CASSFTTVGYQETQYF
TGTGCCAGCAGCTTTACGACGGTCGGGTACCAAGAGACCCAGTACTTC
>TRBJ1-1|-|TRBV29-1|-
CSVDGGNTEAFF
TGCAGCGTTGATGGAGGGAACACTGAAGCTTTCTTT
>TRBJ2-1|TRBD2|TRBV7-9|once
CAGRLAGVGEQFF
TGTGCCGGACGACTAGCGGGAGTTGGTGAGCAGTTCTTC
>TRBJ1-5|-|TRBV6-6|-
CASSADLSNQPQHF
TGTGCCAGCAGTGCAGACCTTAGCAATCAGCCCCAGCATTTT
>TRBJ1-5|-|TRBV6-2/TRBV6-3|-
CASSYSGDPMYQPQHF
TGTGCCAGCAGTTACTCGGGGGATCCAATGTATCAGCCCCAGCATTTT
>TRBJ1-1|-|TRBV2|-
CASGEQGAQAEAFF
TGTGCCAGCGGGGAACAAGGGGCGCAGGCTGAAGCTTTCTTT
>TRBJ2-5|-|TRBV2|-
CAQPVEKTQYF
TGTGCCCAGCCTGTTGAGAAGACCCAGTACTTC
>TRBJ2-3|TRBD2|TRBV28|-
CASSNNLREKNTQYF
TGTGCCAGCAGCAATAACCTGCGGGAGAAAAATACGCAGTATTTT